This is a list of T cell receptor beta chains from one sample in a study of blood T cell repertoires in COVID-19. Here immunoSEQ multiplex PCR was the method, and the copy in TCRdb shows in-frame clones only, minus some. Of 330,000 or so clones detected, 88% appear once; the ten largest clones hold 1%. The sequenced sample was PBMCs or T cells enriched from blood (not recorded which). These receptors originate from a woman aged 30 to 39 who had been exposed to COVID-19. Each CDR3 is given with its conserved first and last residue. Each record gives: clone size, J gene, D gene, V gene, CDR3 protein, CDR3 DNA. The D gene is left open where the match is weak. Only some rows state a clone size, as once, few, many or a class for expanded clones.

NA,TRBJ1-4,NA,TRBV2,CASETGTSTNEKLFF,TGTGCCAGCGAAACAGGGACCAGCACTAATGAAAAACTGTTTTTT
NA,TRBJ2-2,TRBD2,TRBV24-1,CATGRRGARTGELFF,TGTGCCACCGGTAGGCGGGGGGCACGGACCGGGGAGCTGTTTTTT
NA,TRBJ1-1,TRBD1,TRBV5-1,CASSLLGQGVTEAFF,TGCGCCAGCAGCCTTCTAGGACAGGGGGTCACTGAAGCTTTCTTT
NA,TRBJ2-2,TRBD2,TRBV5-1,CASSSKTSGSGELFF,TGCGCCAGCAGCTCCAAGACTAGCGGGTCCGGGGAGCTGTTTTTT
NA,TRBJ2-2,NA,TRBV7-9,CASSLRAGELFF,TGTGCCAGCAGCTTACGAGCCGGGGAGCTGTTTTTT
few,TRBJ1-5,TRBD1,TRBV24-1,CATSDRRQGSNQPQHF,TGTGCCACCAGTGATCGCCGACAGGGTAGCAATCAGCCCCAGCATTTT
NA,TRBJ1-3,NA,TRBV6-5,CASRQGSGNTIYF,TGTGCCAGCAGGCAGGGGTCTGGAAACACCATATATTTT
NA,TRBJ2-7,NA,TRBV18,CASSPLTGISYEQYF,TGTGCCAGCTCACCTTTGACGGGGATCTCCTACGAGCAGTACTTC
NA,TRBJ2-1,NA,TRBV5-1,CASSDGWGPNEQFF,TGCGCCAGCAGCGACGGGTGGGGCCCCAATGAGCAGTTCTTC
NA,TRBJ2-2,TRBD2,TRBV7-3,CASSASGSVNGELFF,TGTGCCAGCAGCGCTAGCGGGAGTGTGAACGGGGAGCTGTTTTTT